Presented here are 20 T cell receptor beta chains from one specimen sequenced in a study of blood T cell repertoires in COVID-19 (dated by TCRdb to about 2020). The library was obtained by the immunoSEQ multiplex PCR assay. The table comes from immuneACCESS by way of TCRdb, which keeps in-frame sequences with V and J called. Part of the clones is missing from these tables; in studies checked, under half for an unresolved V gene and the rest for unknown reasons. The sample profile shows around 150,000 clones; less than 85% of them were found once. The ten biggest clones cover under 4% of the sample. What was sequenced was peripheral blood. These receptors all stem from a human donor with acute or convalescent COVID-19. The donor label of this sample is uncertain.

This chain joins TRBV9 and TRBJ2-1; 7 bases align to TRBD2. Germline assignment: CDR1 SGDLS and CDR2 YYNGEE. V was pared by 0 bases and J by 5 bases, with 5 bases of the junction left unmatched. The CDR3 runs 15 residues. The CDR3 DNA follows: TGTGCCAGCAGCGTAGACGGGGGGTCCGACAATGAGCAGTTCTTC. Encoded protein: CASSVDGGSDNEQFF.

The V gene is TRBV13, the J gene TRBJ2-1; 9 bases map to TRBD2. This CDR3 region has 16 residues. V was pared by 0 bases and J by 9 bases, with 9 bases of the junction left unmatched. CDR1 is PRHDT, CDR2 FYEKMQ, per germline (reference sequence). CDR3 residues: CASSLGAGLAQIEQFF. The CDR3 DNA reads as TGTGCCAGCAGCTTAGGGGCGGGACTAGCCCAAATTGAGCAGTTCTTC.

The rearrangement uses TRBV15 and TRBJ2-5, with a tentative D call TRBD2 (6 bases). Germline V gene lookup returns CDR1 LNHNV and CDR2 YYDKDF (reference sequence). The germline V and J ends were trimmed by 5 bases and 7 bases, with 23 bases remaining between them. CDR3 length equals 16 residues. In nucleotides, the CDR3 is TGTGCCACCAGCGGGGGAGGTGCCGGAATTAGAGTGACCCAGTACTTC. Amino acid sequence: CATSGGGAGIRVTQYF.

This clone was counted only a few times. The chain is built from TRBV7-3 and TRBJ2-4; TRBD2 is a possible D gene (6 bases). CDR1 is SGHTA, CDR2 FQGTGA, per germline. This CDR3 region has 14 residues. The V gene lost 6 bases and the J gene lost 7 bases, with 16 bases spanning the gap. The DNA of the CDR3 is TGTGCCAGCAGTCCGACTAGATCTGGGAACATTCAGTACTTC. This sequence encodes CASSPTRSGNIQYF.

For this clone: It is unclear where the CDR3 begins or ends on the DNA, so no DNA is shown, and the CDR3 is as TCRdb lists it. J is TRBJ1-2 and V is TRBV6-4. The CDR3 contains 11 residues when both ends are counted. The germline CDR1 and CDR2 sequences are MRHNA and SNTAGT. The CDR3 loop is CASSSGYGYTF.

This chain uses TRBV28 with TRBJ1-5; TRBD1 aligns across 11 bases. The germline V gene encodes CDR1 MDHEN and CDR2 SYDVKM. The CDR3 sequence is 15 residues long. V was clipped by 5 bases and J by 3 bases; unmatched bases: 3. CDR3 nucleotide sequence: TGTGCCAGCAGTCGGGACAGGGGGGTCAATCAGCCCCAGCATTTT. This translates into CASSRDRGVNQPQHF.

V is TRBV5-4 and J is TRBJ2-2; 7 nucleotides agree with TRBD1. Germline values: CDR1 SGHNT, CDR2 YYREEE (reference sequence). The CDR3 has 16 residues. V was pared by 3 bases and J by 0 bases, with 5 bases of the junction left unmatched. CDR3 region: CASSSRGLPNTGELFF. The CDR3 nucleotides read TGTGCCAGCAGCTCTAGGGGGCTCCCGAACACCGGGGAGCTGTTTTTT.

V gene TRBV6-5 combines with J gene TRBJ2-1; 9 nucleotides agree with TRBD2. Germline V CDR1 and CDR2: MNHEY, SVGAGI. This CDR3 has 16 residues. V was clipped by 2 bases and J by 4 bases; unmatched bases: 6. CDR3 sequence reads: CASSYLPSGTYNEQFF. In DNA, the CDR3 is TGTGCCAGCAGTTACCTTCCTAGCGGGACTTACAATGAGCAGTTCTTC.

This clone occurred once. The chain joins TRBV6-5 to TRBJ2-1; 9 bases map to TRBD1. The germline gives CDR1 MNHEY, CDR2 SVGAGI. With 0 bases clipped from V and 8 bases from J, the junction kept 5 bases outside the gene matches. The CDR3 has 15 residues. The CDR3 region has the DNA TGTGCCAGCAGTTACTCGACAGGGGGTAATGATGAGCAGTTCTTC. Its translation is CASSYSTGGNDEQFF.

The chain has TRBV13 and TRBJ1-2; D might be TRBD1 (5 bases). V was clipped by 2 bases and J by 4 bases, with 11 bases between them. CDR3 length equals 14 residues. The germline gives CDR1 PRHDT, CDR2 FYEKMQ (reference sequence). The CDR3 nucleotides are TGTGCCAGCAGCTTAAGGCAGGGAGGCTATGGCTACACCTTC. It translates to CASSLRQGGYGYTF.

V is TRBV9 and J is TRBJ1-5; TRBD1 might be the D (6 bases). Trimming left V 4 bases short and J 3 bases short, with 17 bases between. This CDR3 comprises 16 residues. The germline V gene has CDR1 SGDLS and CDR2 YYNGEE. This chain's CDR3 is CASSRGGAAPNQPQHF. The CDR3 coding sequence is TGTGCCAGCAGCCGAGGGGGGGCCGCCCCCAATCAGCCCCAGCATTTT.

The J gene is TRBJ1-1, the V gene TRBV28; 7 bases are shared with TRBD1. The germline gives CDR1 MDHEN, CDR2 SYDVKM. There are 12 residues in the CDR3. V dropped 10 bases and J dropped 1; count of bases not matched to a gene: 3. The chain's CDR3 is CATWTGNTEAFF. The CDR3 DNA follows: TGTGCCACCTGGACAGGGAACACTGAAGCTTTCTTT.

V and J are TRBV5-1 and TRBJ2-1; TRBD1 agrees at 9 bases. Per the germline V gene, CDR1 is SGHRS and CDR2 is YFSETQ. V gave up 0 bases and J gave up 7 bases; unmatched junction bases: 11. The CDR3 runs to 17 residues. CDR3 sequence reads: CASSLVGPGQGGNEQFF. For the CDR3, the DNA is TGCGCCAGCAGCTTGGTGGGTCCGGGACAGGGAGGGAATGAGCAGTTCTTC.

The rearrangement joins TRBV28 to TRBJ1-4; 10 bases agree with TRBD1. Germline V gene sequence: CDR1 MDHEN, CDR2 SYDVKM. The ends lost 3 bases at V and 8 bases at J; junction bases unmatched: 3. CDR3 length: 14 amino acids. The CDR3: CASSLGQGNEKLFF. The CDR3 DNA sequence: TGTGCCAGCAGTTTGGGACAGGGGAACGAAAAACTGTTTTTT.

The chain uses TRBV6-5 and TRBJ1-5; 10 nucleotides match TRBD1. CDR1 is MNHEY, CDR2 SVGAGI, per germline. CDR3 length: 15 residues. V lost 7 bases to trimming and J lost 4 bases; unmatched junction nucleotides: 7. DNA for the CDR3: TGTGCCAGCAAGGACAGGGGGGTTAGGAATCAGCCCCAGCATTTT. This codes for CASKDRGVRNQPQHF.

The chain is built from TRBV12-3 or TRBV12-4 and TRBJ2-7, with TRBD1 as a possible D gene (5 bases). The V and J ends lost 3 bases and 1 base respectively, with 7 bases between them. CDR3 length: 13 amino acids. The CDR3 region has the DNA TGTGCCAGCAGTTTCGACAGTTCCTACGAGCAGTACTTC. It codes for CASSFDSSYEQYF.

The chain has TRBV7-2 and TRBJ2-7; D is possibly TRBD1 (5 bases). The CDR3 has 15 amino acids. Trimming pared 5 bases from V and 3 bases from J, leaving 17 bases between. The germline V gene has CDR1 SGHTA and CDR2 FQGNSA. CDR3 in DNA: TGTGCCAGCAGCGTCCAGGGTACCCGAGACTACGAGCAGTACTTC. Amino acid sequence: CASSVQGTRDYEQYF.

V usage is TRBV18 and J usage is TRBJ1-2, with D hard to call. The CDR3 length is 15 residues. The germline V and J ends were trimmed by 0 bases and 4 bases, with 12 bases remaining between them. The germline V gene has CDR1 KGHSH and CDR2 LQKENI. The CDR3 region has the DNA TGTGCCAGCTCACCACCCGCGCGAGGATTCTATGGCTACACCTTC. Residues: CASSPPARGFYGYTF.

The chain links TRBV19 to TRBJ2-7; D not certain. The CDR3 totals 12 residues. Trimming took 8 bases from V and 0 from J, leaving 8 bases between them. Germline lookup yields CDR1 LNHDA and CDR2 SQIVND (reference sequence). The CDR3 sequence is CASRGGSYEQYF. CDR3 sequence (DNA): TGTGCCAGTCGCGGCGGCTCCTACGAGCAGTACTTC.

The J gene is TRBJ1-4, the V gene TRBV10-3; D is perhaps TRBD1 (6 bases). V shed 4 bases and J shed 5 bases, with 11 bases lying between them. The germline gives CDR1 ENHRY, CDR2 SYGVKD. The CDR3 is 14 amino acids. The CDR3 region is CAISVGQGNEKLFF. The CDR3 nucleotides read TGTGCCATCAGTGTGGGCCAGGGGAATGAAAAACTGTTTTTT.